Presented here are 8 T cell receptor beta chains from one specimen sequenced in a study of T-cell reconstitution after alpha-beta-depleted transplantation in children. A TCRbeta library incorporating unique molecular identifiers was prepared. TCRdb itself ran the PCR reads through MiXCR, one entry per CDR3 protein. The sample has 530,000 or so distinct CDR3 sequences, more than 20% seen once; the top ten hold 36%. The specimen comprised PBMCs, sampled before TCRalphabeta/CD19-depleted stem cell transplant. Receptor source: a boy younger than two with Wiskott-Aldrich syndrome, due to receive a stem cell transplant.

The chain joins TRBV29-1 to TRBJ2-5; 9 positions agree with TRBD1. CDR1 is SQVTM, CDR2 ANQGSEA, per germline. The CDR3 is 14 amino acids. Losses at the gene ends were 6 bases for V and 5 bases for J; bases not matched to a gene: 10. CDR3 loop: CSVGSRDRVETQYF. The DNA for the CDR3 is TGCAGCGTAGGGTCCCGGGACAGGGTCGAGACCCAGTACTTC.

This chain connects TRBV5-1 to TRBJ2-5, with unresolved D. V shed 1 base and J shed 2 bases, with 9 bases lying between them. CDR1 and CDR2 (germline): SGHRS, YFSETQ. The CDR3 sequence is 14 residues long. The CDR3 here is CASSLIGTQETQYF. CDR3 DNA: TGCGCCAGCAGCTTGATTGGTACTCAAGAGACCCAGTACTTC.

The chain recombines TRBV6-5 with TRBJ1-5, with 7 bases aligning to TRBD1. Germline V lookup: CDR1 MNHEY, CDR2 SVGAGI. V trimming: 2 bases; J trimming: 5 bases; junction bases outside the gene matches: 0. The CDR3 covers 13 residues. For the CDR3, the DNA is TGTGCCAGCAGTTACCAGGGGGATCAGCCCCAGCATTTT. This sequence encodes CASSYQGDQPQHF.

V gene TRBV13 combines with J gene TRBJ2-3; TRBD2 matches 14 bases. V lost 4 bases to trimming and J lost 6 bases; unmatched junction nucleotides: 9. Germline V CDR1 and CDR2: PRHDT, FYEKMQ (reference sequence). The CDR3 is 17 residues long. The CDR3 bases are TGTGCCAGCAGCTCACGGGGACTAGCGGGAGCCTCGGATACGCAGTATTTT. Residues: CASSSRGLAGASDTQYF.

This clonotype was picked up a small number of times. This rearrangement joins TRBV10-3 to TRBJ2-7; weak D call: TRBD1 (6 bases). The CDR3 has 16 residues. The germline gives CDR1 ENHRY, CDR2 SYGVKD. V was shortened by 0 bases and J by 0 bases, with 12 bases between the two germline ends. The CDR3 DNA reads TGTGCCATCAGTGAGTCGTGGGGACACGGCTCCTACGAGCAGTACTTC. This gives the protein CAISESWGHGSYEQYF.

V usage is TRBV20-1 and J usage is TRBJ2-2; 9 nucleotides match TRBD2. V trimming: 5 bases; J trimming: 1 base; junction bases outside the gene matches: 5. Germline CDR1 and CDR2: DFQATT and SNEGSKA (reference sequence). The CDR3 contains 15 residues. CDR3 DNA sequence: TGCAGTGCTCCTAGCGGGAATCGGAACACCGGGGAGCTGTTTTTT. The encoded protein is CSAPSGNRNTGELFF.

The chain combines TRBV6-1 with TRBJ1-5, with no clear D. Looked up from germline, CDR1 is MNHNS and CDR2 is SASEGT. Trimming left V 1 base short and J 3 bases short, with 7 bases between. This CDR3 is built from 14 residues. CDR3 sequence reads: CASSEVGFNQPQHF. The CDR3 DNA reads as TGTGCCAGCAGTGAAGTTGGGTTCAATCAGCCCCAGCATTTT.

The chain carries TRBV20-1 and TRBJ2-7, with D perhaps matching TRBD1 (7 bases). The CDR3 length is 15 residues. Germline loops: CDR1 DFQATT, CDR2 SNEGSKA (reference sequence). Deletions cut 5 bases from V and 6 bases from J, with 23 bases between. For the CDR3, the DNA is TGCAGTGCTCCCCAGGGGGGTAGGGGTCGAGGCGAGCAGTACTTC. It encodes CSAPQGGRGRGEQYF.